The 3 T cell receptor beta chains below were found in one sample sequenced in a study of T cell repertoires in cytomegalovirus infection. TCRdb re-called the reads with MiXCR, one entry per CDR3 protein. The sample carries around 900,000 distinct CDR3 sequences, roughly 31% recorded once. Their target antigens are unknown. The source material was cultured CD8+ T cells from PBMCs, sampled from culture after CMV antigen stimulation. These receptor sequences come from a human donor in good health (CMV status not recorded). Some clones in this sample may be carry-over from other donors' samples.

The V gene is TRBV6-2 or TRBV6-3, the J gene TRBJ2-7; D tentatively fits TRBD1 or TRBD2 (7 bases each). Trimming took off 6 bases at V and 2 bases at J, with 14 bases between the two ends. CDR1 is MNHEY, CDR2 SVGEGT, per germline. This CDR3 is built from 14 residues. Here the CDR3 reads CASRHRGGPYEQYV. The CDR3 DNA reads TGTGCCAGCAGGCACAGGGGAGGGCCCTACGAGCAGTACGTC.

The table lists this clonotype with a few counts. This chain links TRBV7-9 with TRBJ2-7, with TRBD2 identical over 8 bases. Germline V gene data show CDR1 as SEHNR and CDR2 as FQNEAQ (reference sequence). V was pared by 6 bases and J by 2 bases, with 6 bases of the junction left unmatched. The CDR3 contains 14 residues. CDR3 in DNA: TGTGCCAGCAGACCCGGGGGGGGACCCTACGAGCAGTACTTC. Translation gives CASRPGGGPYEQYF.

V is TRBV11-3 and J is TRBJ2-2; unclear D gene. The V end was cut by 0 bases, the J end by 0 bases, with 11 bases between. Germline loops: CDR1 SGHNT, CDR2 YENEEA. This CDR3 contains 17 residues. The DNA of the CDR3 is TGTGCCAGCAGCTTAGATCTGGGGTCTCCGAACACCGGGGAGCTGTTTTTT. Residues: CASSLDLGSPNTGELFF.